These 31 T cell receptor beta chains share one sample of origin, sequenced in a study of blood T cells in healthy people across ages. Together with a sample-barcoded 5' primer, a J-beta primer mix was included in a second PCR lasting about 7 to 12 cycles. In TCRdb, the 5' RACE reads were re-called with MiXCR into one record per CDR3 protein. The data contain 1,500,000 or so distinct CDR3 sequences, approximately 63% of them singletons. Input material: blood. The receptor source for this set is a man aged 18-30 years in good health.

The rearrangement joins TRBV5-6 to TRBJ2-1, with 8 nucleotides matching TRBD2. The CDR3 totals 15 residues. Germline CDR1 SGHDT, CDR2 YYEEEE. Losses at the gene ends were 4 bases for V and 2 bases for J; bases not matched to a gene: 5. The CDR3 nucleotides read TGTGCCAGCAGCCCCACAGCGGGAGCCTACAATGAGCAGTTCTTC. It codes for CASSPTAGAYNEQFF.

CDR3 amino acids: CASSFRDTIYEQYF. The CDR3 DNA reads as TGTGCCAGCAGCTTTCGGGACACCATTTACGAGCAGTACTTC. The chain uses TRBV5-6 and TRBJ2-7, with D possibly TRBD1 on 6 matching bases. Trimming took 2 bases from V and 4 from J, leaving 13 bases between them. This CDR3 has 14 amino acids. Germline V lookup: CDR1 SGHDT, CDR2 YYEEEE.

The chain couples TRBV5-6 to TRBJ2-3; unclear D gene. CDR3 length: 17 residues. In germline, CDR1 is SGHDT, CDR2 YYEEEE. Deletions cut 1 base from V and 4 bases from J, with 19 bases between. The CDR3 DNA sequence: TGTGCCAGCAGCTTGATGGCTATCGACCCGGGCCCAGATACGCAGTATTTT. As protein: CASSLMAIDPGPDTQYF.

This clonotype was seen more than once but under ten times. V usage is TRBV11-1 and J usage is TRBJ1-2; D is ambiguous. The CDR3 extends over 14 amino acids. Germline V gene lookup returns CDR1 SGHAT and CDR2 FQDESV (reference sequence). With 4 bases removed from V and 0 bases from J, the gap between germline ends came to 9 bases. The CDR3 sequence is CASSSGFPNYGYTF. The DNA of the CDR3 is TGTGCCAGCAGCTCGGGGTTCCCTAACTATGGCTACACCTTC.

The V and J genes are TRBV4-1 and TRBJ2-5, with D hard to call. This CDR3 region has 13 residues. The V end was cut by 3 bases, the J end by 11 bases, with 16 bases between. Germline values: CDR1 MGHRA, CDR2 YSYEKL. In DNA form, the CDR3 reads TGCGCCAGCAGCCAGGACCGCGACGGAGAGCAGTACTTC. Translation: CASSQDRDGEQYF.

V is TRBV29-1 and J is TRBJ1-1, with TRBD1 matching over 9 bases. The CDR3 is 12 amino acids. The ends lost 6 bases at V and 6 bases at J; junction bases unmatched: 5. CDR1 SQVTM and CDR2 ANQGSEA come from the germline V gene. In DNA, the CDR3 is TGCAGCGTGGGGGGACAGGGTCCTGAAGCTTTCTTT. It is translated as CSVGGQGPEAFF.

This sequence joins TRBV2 and TRBJ2-5; TRBD1 matches at 8 bases. The end of the DNA fits TRBJ2-7 better, so the J call may be wrong. There are 13 residues in the CDR3. Germline loops: CDR1 SNHLY, CDR2 FYNNEI. CDR3 sequence reads: CASAGQGSYEQYF. As DNA, the CDR3 is TGTGCCAGCGCTGGACAGGGATCCTACGAGCAGTACTTC.

The chain joins TRBV6-2 or TRBV6-3 to TRBJ1-5; the D is unclear. This CDR3 has 13 amino acids. The V and J ends lost 6 bases and 7 bases respectively, with 13 bases between them. From germline, CDR1 is MNHEY and CDR2 SVGEGT. DNA for the CDR3: TGTGCCAGCAGCTTCATGAGGGTACAGCCCCAGCATTTT. It encodes CASSFMRVQPQHF.

This clonotype was seen only once. The V call is TRBV12-3 or TRBV12-4, the J call TRBJ2-3, with 11 bases aligning to TRBD2. V shed 4 bases, J shed 0 bases, and the junction held 12 bases outside the gene matches. The CDR3 spans 19 residues. This chain's CDR3 is CASSSTTSGGTSSTDTQYF. CDR3 coding DNA: TGTGCCAGCAGTTCGACCACTAGCGGGGGCACGTCTAGCACAGATACGCAGTATTTT.

The rearrangement joins TRBV5-6 to TRBJ2-5; TRBD2 agrees at 7 bases. CDR1 is SGHDT, CDR2 YYEEEE, per germline. The CDR3 is 14 amino acids. With 4 bases clipped from V and 1 base from J, the junction kept 4 bases outside the gene matches. CDR3 protein: CASSITSVQETQYF. CDR3 DNA sequence: TGTGCCAGCAGCATCACTAGCGTCCAAGAGACCCAGTACTTC.

The chain combines TRBV7-2 with TRBJ2-5; D gene uncertain. Judging by the DNA end, TRBJ2-7 fits better; the J call may be wrong. Germline CDR1 is SGHTA and CDR2 is FQGNSA. There are 13 residues in the CDR3. CDR3 in amino acids: CASSLAYLYEQYF. The CDR3 DNA sequence: TGTGCCAGCAGCTTAGCGTACCTTTACGAGCAGTACTTC.

This rearrangement joins TRBV20-1 to TRBJ2-1; TRBD2 aligns across 12 bases. This CDR3 is 15 amino acids long. The germline CDR1 and CDR2 sequences are DFQATT and SNEGSKA (reference sequence). With V trimmed by 3 bases and J by 8 bases, 8 bases remained unmatched. CDR3: CSARKSSGRGDEQFF. The CDR3 DNA is TGCAGTGCTAGGAAGTCTAGCGGGAGGGGCGATGAGCAGTTCTTC.

The J gene is TRBJ1-2, the V gene TRBV5-1; 10 positions agree with TRBD1. This CDR3 has 15 amino acids. J gave up 8 bases and V 4 bases, and 11 bases lay outside the gene matches. Germline CDR1 is SGHRS and CDR2 is YFSETQ. CDR3 region: CASSREDRGLDGYTF. The CDR3 DNA follows: TGCGCCAGCAGCAGAGAAGACAGGGGGCTTGACGGCTACACCTTC.

In this sample, this clonotype turned up a few times. This may come from a read error, since a much larger clone is one base off. The J gene is TRBJ2-3, the V gene TRBV10-3; D call uncertain. V was cut by 6 bases and J by 1 base, with 14 bases left in between. The V gene's germline CDR1 is ENHRY and CDR2 SYGVKD. CDR3 length: 15 residues. The CDR3 bases are TGTGCCATCAGGGACGGACGAGCCGGCACAGATACGCAGTATTTT. It translates to CAIRDGRAGTDTQYF.

The CDR3 spells CASRLAGEVDTQYF. The CDR3, as DNA: TGCGCCAGCCGACTAGCGGGAGAGGTAGATACGCAGTATTTT. The rearrangement joins TRBV10-2 to TRBJ2-3, with 12 bases identical to TRBD2. V was clipped by 8 bases and J by 5 bases; unmatched bases: 5. Germline V gene data show CDR1 as WSHSY and CDR2 as SAAADI. The CDR3 has 14 residues.

This clonotype was observed a few times. This chain joins TRBV2 and TRBJ2-5; 7 bases map to TRBD1. V trimming: 4 bases; J trimming: 11 bases; junction bases outside the gene matches: 13. Germline V gene data show CDR1 as SNHLY and CDR2 as FYNNEI. This CDR3 spans 14 amino acids. The CDR3 region is CASSAGTVSWEQYF. DNA of the CDR3: TGTGCCAGCAGTGCCGGGACAGTTTCGTGGGAGCAGTACTTC.

This clonotype has a handful of counts. J is TRBJ2-3 and V is TRBV5-1; D unresolved. CDR1 and CDR2 from the germline V gene are SGHRS and YFSETQ. V lost 4 bases and J lost 0, with 15 bases in between. The CDR3 consists of 16 residues. The chain's CDR3 is CASSLQDSSSTDTQYF. CDR3 DNA: TGCGCCAGCAGCCTCCAAGACTCGTCTAGCACAGATACGCAGTATTTT.

V gene TRBV5-6 combines with J gene TRBJ2-3, with 16 bases that match TRBD2. Trimming removed 3 bases from V and 0 bases from J; junction bases left unmatched: 4. Germline V gives CDR1 SGHDT, CDR2 YYEEEE. The CDR3 is 18 residues long. CDR3 residues: CASSSPGLAGGSTDTQYF. The CDR3 DNA is TGTGCCAGCAGCTCCCCGGGACTAGCGGGGGGGAGCACAGATACGCAGTATTTT.

The J gene is TRBJ1-2, the V gene TRBV7-8, with D possibly being TRBD1 (6 bases). The germline CDR1 and CDR2 sequences are SGHVS and FQNEAQ. This CDR3 is built from 14 residues. V was cut by 6 bases and J by 4 bases, with 15 bases left in between. The CDR3 here is CASRPLQGSYGYTF. In nucleotides, the CDR3 is TGTGCCAGCAGGCCCCTACAGGGAAGCTATGGCTACACCTTC.

This clonotype was counted only a few times. This chain joins TRBV29-1 and TRBJ1-2, with no clear D. Germline-derived CDR1 and CDR2 are SQVTM and ANQGSEA. V was shortened by 3 bases and J by 4 bases, with 15 bases between the two germline ends. The CDR3 spans 14 residues. CDR3 in amino acids: CSVEFRSPGYGYTF. For the CDR3, the DNA is TGCAGCGTTGAGTTCCGGTCCCCAGGCTATGGCTACACCTTC.

The chain joins TRBV20-1 to TRBJ2-1; D is ambiguous. Trimming stripped 2 bases from V and 7 bases from J, with 12 bases between. The CDR3 has 13 residues. The germline CDR1 and CDR2 sequences are DFQATT and SNEGSKA (reference sequence). Here the CDR3 DNA reads TGCAGTGCTAGATATAGTGGTAAGAATGAGCAGTTCTTC. Amino acids: CSARYSGKNEQFF.

This clonotype was counted only a few times. The DNA for the CDR3 is TGTGCCATCAGTGAGTCGAGTCGGGAGGGCCATGTAAGGCCCACAGATACGCAGTATTTT. It translates to CAISESSREGHVRPTDTQYF. This sequence joins TRBV10-3 and TRBJ2-3, with TRBD2 matching 8 bases. V shed 0 bases and J 2 bases; nucleotides not matched to a gene: 16. In germline, CDR1 is ENHRY, CDR2 SYGVKD. The CDR3 is 20 residues long.

This rearrangement joins TRBV14 to TRBJ2-5; TRBD2 might be the D (6 bases). Germline CDR1 reads SGHDN; CDR2 reads FVKESK. CDR3 size: 16 residues. Trimming removed 0 bases at V and 3 bases at J, with 14 bases between. DNA for the CDR3: TGTGCCAGCAGCCAAGATCGCGGGACGGTTAAAGAGACCCAGTACTTC. Translating it yields CASSQDRGTVKETQYF.

This clonotype was seen a handful of times. The chain carries TRBV15 and TRBJ2-7; D is undetermined. Looked up from germline, CDR1 is LNHNV and CDR2 is YYDKDF (reference sequence). V lost 0 bases, J lost 1 base, and 4 bases lay in between. The CDR3 is made up of 13 amino acids. The chain's CDR3 is CATSRDASYEQYF. Here the CDR3 DNA reads TGTGCCACCAGCAGAGACGCTTCCTACGAGCAGTACTTC.

This chain connects TRBV20-1 to TRBJ2-3, with 7 bases aligning to TRBD1. The V segment lost 4 bases and the J segment 6 bases; nucleotides outside the gene matches: 7. The germline V gene has CDR1 DFQATT and CDR2 SNEGSKA (reference sequence). This CDR3 comprises 13 residues. The CDR3 nucleotides are TGCAGTGCTATGGGACAGCTGGCGGATACGCAGTATTTT. Translation gives CSAMGQLADTQYF.

In its sample, this clonotype was seen a few times. V gene TRBV12-3 or TRBV12-4 combines with J gene TRBJ2-1; TRBD2 agrees at 9 bases. The V gene end was trimmed by 6 bases and the J gene end by 8 bases; junction bases not matched to a gene: 17. The CDR3 consists of 17 residues. CDR3 in DNA: TGTGCCAGCAGATTTGCCCCTCTAGCGGGGACTGGAGATGAGCAGTTCTTC. It is translated as CASRFAPLAGTGDEQFF.

CDR3 DNA sequence: TGCAGTGCTGCGGGACTATATTACTACGAGCAGTACTTC. Residues: CSAAGLYYYEQYF. J is TRBJ2-7 and V is TRBV20-1; 7 nucleotides line up with TRBD2. Trimming cost V 5 bases and J 3 bases; bases outside gene matches: 7. The CDR3 totals 13 residues. Germline values: CDR1 DFQATT, CDR2 SNEGSKA (reference sequence).

The chain employs TRBV20-1 and TRBJ2-1; D is unclear. CDR3 length: 15 amino acids. Germline-derived CDR1 and CDR2 are DFQATT and SNEGSKA (reference sequence). The V end was cut by 4 bases, the J end by 2 bases, with 15 bases between. CDR3: CSATPFRSTYNEQFF. The CDR3 DNA is TGCAGTGCTACCCCGTTTAGAAGTACCTACAATGAGCAGTTCTTC.

This clonotype turned up a few times. V gene TRBV20-1 combines with J gene TRBJ1-1, with D uncertain. Germline CDR1 DFQATT, CDR2 SNEGSKA (reference sequence). Deletions cut 3 bases from V and 11 bases from J, with 10 bases between. The CDR3 covers 10 residues. The chain's CDR3 is CSARGYGAFF. In DNA, the CDR3 is TGCAGTGCTAGGGGCTATGGGGCTTTCTTT.

The chain links TRBV3-1 to TRBJ2-7; 7 bases map to TRBD1. The V gene's germline CDR1 is LGHDT and CDR2 YNNKEL (reference sequence). This CDR3 comprises 14 residues. V lost 3 bases to trimming and J lost 5 bases; unmatched junction nucleotides: 7. CDR3: CASSQGTVDHEQYF. For the CDR3, the DNA is TGTGCCAGCAGCCAGGGGACAGTCGACCACGAGCAGTACTTC.

The chain couples TRBV29-1 to TRBJ1-1, with a tentative D call TRBD1 (5 bases). CDR3 size: 14 residues. Germline V gene lookup returns CDR1 SQVTM and CDR2 ANQGSEA. V gave up 3 bases and J gave up 1 base, with 12 bases separating them. CDR3 in DNA: TGCAGCGTTGATCCCGGGGGGTGGAACACTGAAGCTTTCTTT. Protein product: CSVDPGGWNTEAFF.